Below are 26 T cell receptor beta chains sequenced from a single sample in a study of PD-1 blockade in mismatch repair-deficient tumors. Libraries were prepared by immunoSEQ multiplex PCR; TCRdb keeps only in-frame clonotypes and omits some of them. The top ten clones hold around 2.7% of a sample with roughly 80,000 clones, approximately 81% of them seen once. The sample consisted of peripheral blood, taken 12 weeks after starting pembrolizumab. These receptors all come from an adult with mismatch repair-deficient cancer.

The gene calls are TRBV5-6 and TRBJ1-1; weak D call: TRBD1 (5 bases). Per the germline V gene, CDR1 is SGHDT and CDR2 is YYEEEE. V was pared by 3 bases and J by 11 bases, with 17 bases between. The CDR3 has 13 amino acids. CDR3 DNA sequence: TGTGCCAGCAGCTCCGGGACTCGGGGAGGCGCTTTCTTT. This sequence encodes CASSSGTRGGAFF.

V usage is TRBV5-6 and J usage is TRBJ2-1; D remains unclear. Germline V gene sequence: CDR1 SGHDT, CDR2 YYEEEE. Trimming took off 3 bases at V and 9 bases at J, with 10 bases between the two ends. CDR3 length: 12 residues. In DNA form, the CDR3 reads TGTGCCAGCAGCTCGTCCATCCCTGAGCAGTTCTTC. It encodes CASSSSIPEQFF.

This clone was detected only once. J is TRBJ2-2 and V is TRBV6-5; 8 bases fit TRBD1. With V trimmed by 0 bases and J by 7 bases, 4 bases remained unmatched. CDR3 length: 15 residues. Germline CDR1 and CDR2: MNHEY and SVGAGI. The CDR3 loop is CASSYSRQGSGELFF. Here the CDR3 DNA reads TGTGCCAGCAGTTACTCCAGACAGGGGAGCGGGGAGCTGTTTTTT.

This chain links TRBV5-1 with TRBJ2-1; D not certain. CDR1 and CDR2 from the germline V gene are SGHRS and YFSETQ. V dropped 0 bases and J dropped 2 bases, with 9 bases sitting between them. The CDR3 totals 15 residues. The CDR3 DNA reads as TGCGCCAGCAGCTTGGGAGATGGGGCCTACAATGAGCAGTTCTTC. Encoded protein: CASSLGDGAYNEQFF.

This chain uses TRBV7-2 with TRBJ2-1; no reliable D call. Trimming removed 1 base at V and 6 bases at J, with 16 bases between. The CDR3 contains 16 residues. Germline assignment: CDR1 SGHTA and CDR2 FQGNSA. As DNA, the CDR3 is TGTGCCAGCAGCTTAGTCGGGTTTAATTTCCTCAATGAGCAGTTCTTC. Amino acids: CASSLVGFNFLNEQFF.

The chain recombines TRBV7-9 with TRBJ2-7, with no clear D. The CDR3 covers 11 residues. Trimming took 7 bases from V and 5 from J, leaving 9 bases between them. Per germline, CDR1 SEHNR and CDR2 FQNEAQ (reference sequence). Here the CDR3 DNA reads TGTGCCAGCACCTCGAAGAACGAGCAGTACTTC. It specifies CASTSKNEQYF.

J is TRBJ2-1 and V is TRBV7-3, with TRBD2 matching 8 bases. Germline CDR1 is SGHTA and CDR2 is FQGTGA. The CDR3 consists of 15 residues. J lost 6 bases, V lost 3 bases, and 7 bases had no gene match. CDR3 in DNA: TGTGCCAGCAGCTTGAACGGGGGGGCCCGCAATGAGCAGTTCTTC. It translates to CASSLNGGARNEQFF. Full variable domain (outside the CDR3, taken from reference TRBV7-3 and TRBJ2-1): GAGVSQTPSNKVTEKGKYVELRCDPISGHTALYWYRQSLGQGPEFLIYFQGTGAADDSGLPNDRFFAVRPEGSVSTLKIQRTERGDSAVYLCASSLNGGARNEQFFGPGTRLTVL.

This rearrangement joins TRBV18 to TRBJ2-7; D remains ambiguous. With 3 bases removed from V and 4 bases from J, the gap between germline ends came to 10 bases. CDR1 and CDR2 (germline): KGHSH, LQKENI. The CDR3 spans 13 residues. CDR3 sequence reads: CASSPNELYEQYF. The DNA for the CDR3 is TGTGCCAGCTCACCGAACGAGTTGTACGAGCAGTACTTC. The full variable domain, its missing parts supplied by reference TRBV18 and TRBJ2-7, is NAGVMQNPRHLVRRRGQEARLRCSPMKGHSHVYWYRQLPEEGLKFMVYLQKENIIDESGMPKERFSAEFPKEGPSILRIQQVVRGDSAAYFCASSPNELYEQYFGPGTRLTVT.

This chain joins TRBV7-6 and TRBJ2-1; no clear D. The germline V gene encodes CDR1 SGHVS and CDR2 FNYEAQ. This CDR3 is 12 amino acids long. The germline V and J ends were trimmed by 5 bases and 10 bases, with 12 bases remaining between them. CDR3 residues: CASSAPGVEQFF. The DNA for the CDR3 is TGTGCCAGCAGCGCCCCTGGGGTCGAGCAGTTCTTC.

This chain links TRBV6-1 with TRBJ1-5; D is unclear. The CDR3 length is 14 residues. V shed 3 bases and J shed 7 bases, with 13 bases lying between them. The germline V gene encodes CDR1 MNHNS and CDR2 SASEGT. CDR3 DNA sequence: TGTGCCAGCAGTGATGTAAGCGGCCGACAGCCCCAGCATTTT. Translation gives CASSDVSGRQPQHF.

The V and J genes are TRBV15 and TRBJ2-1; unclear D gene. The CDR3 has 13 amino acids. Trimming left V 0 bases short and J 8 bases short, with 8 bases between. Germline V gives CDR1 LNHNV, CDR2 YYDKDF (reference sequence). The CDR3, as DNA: TGTGCCACCAGCAGAGATCTTCAGCATGAGCAGTTCTTC. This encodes CATSRDLQHEQFF.

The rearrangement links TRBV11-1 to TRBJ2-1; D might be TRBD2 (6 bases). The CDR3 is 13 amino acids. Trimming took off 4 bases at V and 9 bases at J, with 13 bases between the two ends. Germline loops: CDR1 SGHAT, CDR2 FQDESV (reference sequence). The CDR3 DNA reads TGTGCCAGCAGCTCAGGAGGGCGCGGTGAGCAGTTCTTC. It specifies CASSSGGRGEQFF.

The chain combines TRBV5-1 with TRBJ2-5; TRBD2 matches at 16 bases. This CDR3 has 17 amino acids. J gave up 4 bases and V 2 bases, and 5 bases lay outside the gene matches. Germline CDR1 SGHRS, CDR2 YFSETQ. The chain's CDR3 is CASSFAGLAGGSETQYF. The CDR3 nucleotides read TGCGCCAGCAGCTTCGCGGGACTAGCGGGAGGGTCAGAGACCCAGTACTTC.

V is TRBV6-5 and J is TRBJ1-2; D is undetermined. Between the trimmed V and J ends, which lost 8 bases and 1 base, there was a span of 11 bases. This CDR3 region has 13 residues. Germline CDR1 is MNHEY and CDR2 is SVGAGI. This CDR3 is CASRGSLNYGYTF. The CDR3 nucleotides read TGTGCCAGCCGAGGCAGCCTTAACTATGGCTACACCTTC.

The chain's CDR3 is CASSESVASFTGELFF. DNA of the CDR3: TGCGCCAGCAGTGAGTCTGTTGCTAGTTTCACCGGGGAGCTGTTTTTT. The V call is TRBV10-1, the J call TRBJ2-2; D is ambiguous. The CDR3 has 16 residues. V was pared by 0 bases and J by 4 bases, with 12 bases between. Germline assignment: CDR1 WNHNN and CDR2 SYGVQD (reference sequence).

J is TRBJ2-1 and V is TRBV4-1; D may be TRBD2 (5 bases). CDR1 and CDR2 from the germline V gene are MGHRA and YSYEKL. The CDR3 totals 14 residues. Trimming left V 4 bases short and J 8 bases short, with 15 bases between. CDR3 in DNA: TGCGCCAGCAGCCGAGACTTACTAGTCCATGAGCAGTTCTTC. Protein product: CASSRDLLVHEQFF.

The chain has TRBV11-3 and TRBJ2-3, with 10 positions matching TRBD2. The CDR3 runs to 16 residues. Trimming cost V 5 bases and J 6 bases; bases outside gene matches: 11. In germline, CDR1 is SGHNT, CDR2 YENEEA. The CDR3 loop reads CASSPTRAGGPDTQYF. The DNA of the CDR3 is TGTGCCAGCAGCCCAACCCGAGCGGGAGGGCCGGATACGCAGTATTTT.

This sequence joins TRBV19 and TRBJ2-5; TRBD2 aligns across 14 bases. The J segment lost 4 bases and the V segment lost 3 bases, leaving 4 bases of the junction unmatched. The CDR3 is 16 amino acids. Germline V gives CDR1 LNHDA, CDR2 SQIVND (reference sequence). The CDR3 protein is CASSILGLAGVETQYF. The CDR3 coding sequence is TGTGCCAGTAGTATCTTGGGACTAGCGGGAGTAGAGACCCAGTACTTC.

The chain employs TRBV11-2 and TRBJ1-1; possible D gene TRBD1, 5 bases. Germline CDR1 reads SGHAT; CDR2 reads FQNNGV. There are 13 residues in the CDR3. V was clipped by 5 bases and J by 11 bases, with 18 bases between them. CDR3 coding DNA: TGTGCCAGCAGCCCGAGTAAGGGACCGGGGGCTTTCTTT. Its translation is CASSPSKGPGAFF.

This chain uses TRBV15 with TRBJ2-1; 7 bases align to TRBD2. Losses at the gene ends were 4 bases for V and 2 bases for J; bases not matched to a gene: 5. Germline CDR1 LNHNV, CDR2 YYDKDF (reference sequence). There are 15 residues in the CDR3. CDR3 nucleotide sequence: TGTGCCACCAGCAAGCGGGGTTCAACCTACAATGAGCAGTTCTTC. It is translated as CATSKRGSTYNEQFF.

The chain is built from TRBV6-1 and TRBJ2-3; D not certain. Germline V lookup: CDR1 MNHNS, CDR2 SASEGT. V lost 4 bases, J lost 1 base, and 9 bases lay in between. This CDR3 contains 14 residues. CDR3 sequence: CASSVLSGTDTQYF. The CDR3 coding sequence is TGTGCCAGCAGTGTACTCTCCGGCACAGATACGCAGTATTTT.

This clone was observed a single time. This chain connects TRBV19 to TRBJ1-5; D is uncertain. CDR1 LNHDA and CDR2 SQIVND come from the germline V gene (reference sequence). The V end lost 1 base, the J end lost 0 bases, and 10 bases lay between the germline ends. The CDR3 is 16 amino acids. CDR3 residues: CASSIGRAYSNQPQHF. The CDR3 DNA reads TGTGCCAGTAGTATAGGACGGGCATATAGCAATCAGCCCCAGCATTTT.

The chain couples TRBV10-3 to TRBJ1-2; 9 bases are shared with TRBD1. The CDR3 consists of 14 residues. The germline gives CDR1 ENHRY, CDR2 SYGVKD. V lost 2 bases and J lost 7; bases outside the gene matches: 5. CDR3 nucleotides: TGTGCCATCAGTGAGGGGACAGGGACCAGTGGCTACACCTTC. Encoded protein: CAISEGTGTSGYTF.

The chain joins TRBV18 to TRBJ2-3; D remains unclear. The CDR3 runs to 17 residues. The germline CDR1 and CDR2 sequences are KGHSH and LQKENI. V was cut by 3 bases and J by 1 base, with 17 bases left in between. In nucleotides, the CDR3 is TGTGCCAGCTCACCTCTCTTGAGCGTGGCGGGCACAGATACGCAGTATTTT. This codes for CASSPLLSVAGTDTQYF.

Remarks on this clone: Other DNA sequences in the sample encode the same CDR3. The CDR3 DNA reads as TGTGCCAGCAGTTTTTCCGGGGGAGCTTTCTTT. Residues: CASSFSGGAFF. The gene calls are TRBV28 and TRBJ1-1; tentative D call: TRBD1 (5 bases). Germline V gives CDR1 MDHEN, CDR2 SYDVKM. This CDR3 has 11 amino acids. Trimming stripped 3 bases from V and 10 bases from J, with 9 bases between.

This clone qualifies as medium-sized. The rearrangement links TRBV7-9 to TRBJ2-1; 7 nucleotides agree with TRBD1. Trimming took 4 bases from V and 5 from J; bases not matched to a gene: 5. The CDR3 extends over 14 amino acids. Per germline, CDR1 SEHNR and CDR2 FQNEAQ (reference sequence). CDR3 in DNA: TGTGCCAGCAGCTCGGACAGGATAAACAATGAGCAGTTCTTC. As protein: CASSSDRINNEQFF. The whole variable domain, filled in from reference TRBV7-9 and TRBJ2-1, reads DTGVSQNPRHKITKRGQNVTFRCDPISEHNRLYWYRQTLGQGPEFLTYFQNEAQLEKSRLLSDRFSAERPKGSFSTLEIQRTEQGDSAMYLCASSSDRINNEQFFGPGTRLTVL.